This is a list of T cell receptor beta chains from one sample in a study of human T cells and chemical hapten exposure. TCRdb independently ran MiXCR on the RACE reads; one entry per CDR3 protein. The data hold under 200,000 distinct CDR3 sequences, with about 31% observed a single time. This specimen consisted of whole blood, obtained in connection with sensitization to the hapten diphenylcyclopropenone (DPC). Receptor source: a woman aged 25 to 39 with alopecia areata. Some clones in this sample may be carry-over from other donors' samples. CDR3s include the opening cysteine and the closing phenylalanine or tryptophan. The order of the fields is clone size, D gene, J gene, V gene, CDR3 DNA, CDR3 protein. A D gene is named only where the DNA matches it firmly. Some rows mark clone size as missing; the rest say once, few, many or name a class of expanded clone.

>few|NA|TRBJ2-2|TRBV29-1
TGCAGCGTTGATAAGGGAGCGAACACCGGGGAGCTGTTTTTT
CSVDKGANTGELFF
>once|NA|TRBJ2-3|TRBV28
TGTGCCAGCAGTTTGTTGGCGGATGGTACAGATACGCAGTATTTT
CASSLLADGTDTQYF
>few|NA|TRBJ2-2|TRBV12-3/TRBV12-4
TGTGCCAGCAGTTTTTCTTCGACTAGGACACTCACCGGGGAGCTGTTTTTT
CASSFSSTRTLTGELFF
>NA|NA|TRBJ1-1|TRBV21-1
TGTGCGAGCCGAGGGACAGGGAGAACCAACACTGAAGCTTTCTTT
CASRGTGRTNTEAFF
>few|NA|TRBJ2-5|TRBV24-1
TGTGCCACCAGTGATGGTCCCCAAGAGACCCAGTACTTC
CATSDGPQETQYF
>NA|NA|TRBJ1-1|TRBV9
TGTGCCAGCAGCGTAAGGTGGGCCACTGAAGCTTTCTTT
CASSVRWATEAFF
>NA|TRBD1|TRBJ1-6|TRBV7-2
TGTGCCAGCAGCTTGAGGGGGCAAGAGAGCTCCTATAATTCACCCCTCCACTTT
CASSLRGQESSYNSPLHF
>few|NA|TRBJ2-3|TRBV21-1
TGTGCCAGCAGCAAAGAGGGTAGAACCCGCGGTGATACGCAGTATTTT
CASSKEGRTRGDTQYF
>once|NA|TRBJ2-1|TRBV29-1
TGCAGCGTTGGCCAGGGGAAGGGTTCCTACAATGAGCAGTTCTTC
CSVGQGKGSYNEQFF
>NA|TRBD1|TRBJ2-5|TRBV24-1
TGTGCCACCAGCTTAACAGGGGAAGAGACCCAGTACTTC
CATSLTGEETQYF
>few|TRBD1|TRBJ2-3|TRBV7-2
TGTGCCAGCAGCCGAAGCCGGGACAGGGGCACAGATACGCAGTATTTT
CASSRSRDRGTDTQYF
>few|NA|TRBJ1-2|TRBV7-9
TGTGCCAGCAGCTTAGCGTCCGGGGGGAACTATGGCTACACCTTC
CASSLASGGNYGYTF
>NA|TRBD2|TRBJ2-3|TRBV24-1
TGTGCCACCAGTGATCTCGCGACTAGCGGGGGAGATACGCAGTATTTT
CATSDLATSGGDTQYF
>NA|NA|TRBJ2-1|TRBV2
TGTGCCAGCAGAGAGGGGAATGAGCAGTTCTTC
CASREGNEQFF
>NA|NA|TRBJ2-2|TRBV11-1
TGTGCCAGCAGCTTAATGTTTTCCGGGGAGCTGTTTTTT
CASSLMFSGELFF
>NA|TRBD2|TRBJ2-1|TRBV29-1
TGCAGCGTTGAAGGAACTAGCGGGAGGAATGAGCAGTTCTTC
CSVEGTSGRNEQFF
>few|NA|TRBJ1-2|TRBV6-2/TRBV6-3
TGTGCCAGCAGACCTGGCGGTTCCTATGGCTACACCTTC
CASRPGGSYGYTF
>once|TRBD1|TRBJ1-2|TRBV29-1
TGCAGCGACGGGACAGGGGATTCCTATGGCTACACCTTC
CSDGTGDSYGYTF
>NA|NA|TRBJ1-2|TRBV3-1
TGTGCCAGCAGCCCCGGACCTAAGGTTGGGTATGGCTACACCTTC
CASSPGPKVGYGYTF
>NA|TRBD1|TRBJ2-7|TRBV7-9
TGTGCCAGCAGCTTACGACCAGGGGGCGAGCAGTACTTC
CASSLRPGGEQYF
>NA|NA|TRBJ1-1|TRBV5-5
TGTGCCAGCAGCTTCTCGGTAGGAAACACTGAAGCTTTCTTT
CASSFSVGNTEAFF
>few|NA|TRBJ1-2|TRBV3-1
TGTGCCAGCAGCCAAGAGAGTCTTGGCTACACCTTC
CASSQESLGYTF
>NA|NA|TRBJ1-6|TRBV10-3
TGTGCCATCAGTGAGTCGACCACAAACTATAATTCACCCCTCCACTTT
CAISESTTNYNSPLHF
>few|TRBD1|TRBJ2-3|TRBV7-8
TGTGCCAGCAGCCAAAGACTGACAGGGGGCACAGATACGCAGTATTTT
CASSQRLTGGTDTQYF
>NA|TRBD2|TRBJ2-3|TRBV5-6
TGTGCCAGCAGGCTAGCGGGGGGCTCAGATACGCAGTATTTT
CASRLAGGSDTQYF
>NA|NA|TRBJ1-5|TRBV10-2
TGCGCCAGCAGCAGCAAAGGTTACAATCAGCCCCAGCATTTT
CASSSKGYNQPQHF
>NA|NA|TRBJ1-4|TRBV6-1
TGTGCCAGCAGTGACCTCAATAATGAAAAACTGTTTTTT
CASSDLNNEKLFF
>NA|TRBD1|TRBJ1-5|TRBV7-2
TGTGCCAGCAGCTCCCAAGGGGGCTGGGATCAGCCCCAGCATTTT
CASSSQGGWDQPQHF
>NA|TRBD2|TRBJ2-7|TRBV28
TGTGCCAGCAGTCCTCCGGCTAGCGGGGCCCACAAATACGAGCAGTACTTC
CASSPPASGAHKYEQYF
>few|NA|TRBJ1-5|TRBV28
TGTGCCAGCAGTGCTAGCAATCAGCCCCAGCATTTT
CASSASNQPQHF
>many|NA|TRBJ2-3|TRBV6-5
TGTGCCAGCAGTAGGAACCTGGACTACCCCGATACGCAGTATTTT
CASSRNLDYPDTQYF
>NA|NA|TRBJ1-5|TRBV28
TGTGCCAGCAGGACTTATAGCAATCAGCCCCAGCATTTT
CASRTYSNQPQHF
>NA|NA|TRBJ2-7|TRBV12-3/TRBV12-4
TGTGCCAGCAGTTTATCCCCCCGGACCTCCTTTTCCTACGAGCAGTACTTC
CASSLSPRTSFSYEQYF
>NA|NA|TRBJ2-1|TRBV10-3
TGTGCCATCAGCGGGAGTGGAGACAATGAGCAGTTCTTC
CAISGSGDNEQFF
>few|NA|TRBJ2-5|TRBV29-1
TGCAGCGTTGAACTAGTGGTGGGTGAGACCCAGTACTTC
CSVELVVGETQYF
>few|NA|TRBJ1-6|TRBV5-6
TGTGCCAGCAGCTTGGGAAATTCGGGTAATTCACCCCTCCACTTT
CASSLGNSGNSPLHF
>NA|NA|TRBJ2-2|TRBV5-1
TGCGCCAGCAGCTCCCACGCCGGGGAGCTGTTTTTT
CASSSHAGELFF
>NA|NA|TRBJ1-4|TRBV2
TGTGCCAGCAGCCATAAAACTCTTGAGGATGAAAAACTGTTTTTT
CASSHKTLEDEKLFF
>NA|NA|TRBJ2-5|TRBV29-1
TGCAGCGGGACAAAGATCCAAGAGACCCAGTACTTC
CSGTKIQETQYF
>NA|TRBD2|TRBJ2-4|TRBV28
TGTGCCAGCAGTTTGACTAGCGGGGGACTAGCCAAAAACATTCAGTACTTC
CASSLTSGGLAKNIQYF
>NA|NA|TRBJ1-5|TRBV28
TGTGCCAGCAGTTTAATTATGTCGGTGGGATCGACCCAGCATTTT
CASSLIMSVGSTQHF
>NA|TRBD1|TRBJ2-7|TRBV28
TGTGCCAGCGGTCGGCCTGCCGGGACAGGGTTACGCGAGCAGTACTTC
CASGRPAGTGLREQYF
>NA|TRBD1|TRBJ2-2|TRBV6-6
TGTGCCAGCAGGGGGACAGGGAGCACCGGGGAGCTGTTTTTT
CASRGTGSTGELFF
>few|TRBD2|TRBJ2-4|TRBV27
TGTGCCAGCGCCCGACTAGCGGCGCTGGCCAAAAACATTCAGTACTTC
CASARLAALAKNIQYF
>many|NA|TRBJ1-1|TRBV10-3
TGTGCCATCAGTGACCGCCCCCCCGGCTCAGGAACTGAAGCTTTCTTT
CAISDRPPGSGTEAFF
>once|NA|TRBJ2-1|TRBV5-1
TGCGCCAGCAGCTCTACGACAGCCTCAAATGAGCAGTTCTTC
CASSSTTASNEQFF
>NA|NA|TRBJ2-1|TRBV29-1
TGCAGCGTTGAAGGGGGGCGAGCGGGACGGCGGAATGAGCAGTTCTTC
CSVEGGRAGRRNEQFF
>NA|NA|TRBJ1-1|TRBV28
TGTGCCAGCAGTTTATATCAGGGGCAAAACACTGAAGCTTTCTTT
CASSLYQGQNTEAFF
>many|TRBD1|TRBJ1-1|TRBV6-2/TRBV6-3
TGTGCCAGCAGTCGTCGACAGGGGCTGAACACTGAAGCTTTCTTT
CASSRRQGLNTEAFF
>NA|TRBD2|TRBJ2-3|TRBV30
TGTGTCTGCCACGGGACTAGAGATGGCACAGATACGCAGTATTTT
CVCHGTRDGTDTQYF
>NA|NA|TRBJ2-5|TRBV6-1
TGTGCCAGCGAGGGGGACCAGGACCAAGAGACCCAGTACTTC
CASEGDQDQETQYF
>few|NA|TRBJ2-3|TRBV24-1
TGTGCCACCAGTGGCAACAGGATGACAGATACGCAGTATTTT
CATSGNRMTDTQYF
>NA|NA|TRBJ2-6|TRBV28
TGTGCCGGAGGGGACAGCCTGGGGTCTGGGGCCAACGTCCTGACTTTC
CAGGDSLGSGANVLTF
>NA|TRBD2|TRBJ2-5|TRBV27
TGTGCCAGCAGTTTCGGGACTAGCGGGAGGCGCGAGACCCAGTACTTC
CASSFGTSGRRETQYF
>NA|NA|TRBJ2-1|TRBV12-3/TRBV12-4
TGTGCCAGCAGTCACGTGCGGGGAAATGAGCAGTTCTTC
CASSHVRGNEQFF
>NA|NA|TRBJ2-5|TRBV11-1
TGTGCCAGCAGCTTAGAGGGGGACCTCCAAGAGACCCAGTACTTC
CASSLEGDLQETQYF
>NA|TRBD1|TRBJ2-7|TRBV7-2
TGTGCCAGCAGCTTAATGACAGGGGCTGACTACGAGCAGTACTTC
CASSLMTGADYEQYF
>NA|NA|TRBJ1-3|TRBV29-1
TGCAGCGTTGTTGGGGACACCATATATTTT
CSVVGDTIYF
>NA|TRBD1|TRBJ2-3|TRBV9
TGTGCCAGCAGCGTAGTTGGGGACAGGGTAGATACGCAGTATTTT
CASSVVGDRVDTQYF